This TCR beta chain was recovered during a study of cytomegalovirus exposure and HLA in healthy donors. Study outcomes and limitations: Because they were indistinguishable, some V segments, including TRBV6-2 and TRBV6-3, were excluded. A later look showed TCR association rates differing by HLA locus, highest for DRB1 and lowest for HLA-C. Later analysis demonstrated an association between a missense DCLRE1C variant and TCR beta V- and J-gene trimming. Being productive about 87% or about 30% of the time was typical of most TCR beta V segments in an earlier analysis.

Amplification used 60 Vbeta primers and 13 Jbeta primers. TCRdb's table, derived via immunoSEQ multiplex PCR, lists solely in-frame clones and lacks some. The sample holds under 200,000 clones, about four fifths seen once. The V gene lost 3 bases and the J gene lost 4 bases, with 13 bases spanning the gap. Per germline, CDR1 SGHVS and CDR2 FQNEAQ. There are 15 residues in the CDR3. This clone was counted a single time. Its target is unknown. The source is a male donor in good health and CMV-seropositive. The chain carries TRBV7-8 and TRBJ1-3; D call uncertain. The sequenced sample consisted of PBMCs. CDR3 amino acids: CASSFEGLGGNTIYF. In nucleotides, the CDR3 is TGTGCCAGCAGCTTCGAGGGTCTGGGAGGAAACACCATATATTTT. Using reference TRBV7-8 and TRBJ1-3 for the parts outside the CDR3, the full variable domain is GAGVSQSPRYKVAKRGQDVALRCDPISGHVSLFWYQQALGQGPEFLTYFQNEAQLDKSGLPSDRFFAERPEGSVSTLKIQRTQQEDSAVYLCASSFEGLGGNTIYFGEGSWLTVV.